In this sample, the clone carrying this TCR beta chain turned up a few times. Its antigen is unidentified. Investigators prepared the TCR beta libraries by applying iRepertoire HTBI primers and Arm-PCR of CDR3 regions. One entry per CDR3 protein results from TCRdb running MiXCR on the multiplex PCR reads. Seen here are 550,000 to 600,000 distinct CDR3 sequences, around 16% observed once, and the top ten hold 12%. The data were obtained in a study of regulatory T cells in long-lasting Graves disease. Notes on the study in general: Persistent Graves' disease cases displayed lower TCR diversity than newly diagnosed ones.

Per germline, CDR1 LNHNV and CDR2 YYDKDF (reference sequence). With 3 bases removed from V and 2 bases from J, the gap between germline ends came to 11 bases. The CDR3 has 14 residues. Regarding time point: newly diagnosed GD, antithyroid drugs for less than 3 months. The TCR library was made from RNA that had been extracted from PBMCs in TRIzol. The sample also formed part of further work on T cells in Graves' hyperthyroidism and ophthalmopathy. As that report states: Subjects aged 18 to 65 presented with newly diagnosed hyperthyroidism of less than 2 months' duration.

The specimen comprised peripheral blood mononuclear cells (PBMCs), sampled at new diagnosis, from a patient treated with antithyroid drugs. The source of this sequence is a man between 18 and 35 years old with Graves disease. This chain links TRBV15 with TRBJ2-7, with D possibly being TRBD1 (6 bases). CDR3 nucleotides: TGTGCCACCAGCAGGGCGACAGGAACCTACGAGCAGTACTTC. It specifies CATSRATGTYEQYF.